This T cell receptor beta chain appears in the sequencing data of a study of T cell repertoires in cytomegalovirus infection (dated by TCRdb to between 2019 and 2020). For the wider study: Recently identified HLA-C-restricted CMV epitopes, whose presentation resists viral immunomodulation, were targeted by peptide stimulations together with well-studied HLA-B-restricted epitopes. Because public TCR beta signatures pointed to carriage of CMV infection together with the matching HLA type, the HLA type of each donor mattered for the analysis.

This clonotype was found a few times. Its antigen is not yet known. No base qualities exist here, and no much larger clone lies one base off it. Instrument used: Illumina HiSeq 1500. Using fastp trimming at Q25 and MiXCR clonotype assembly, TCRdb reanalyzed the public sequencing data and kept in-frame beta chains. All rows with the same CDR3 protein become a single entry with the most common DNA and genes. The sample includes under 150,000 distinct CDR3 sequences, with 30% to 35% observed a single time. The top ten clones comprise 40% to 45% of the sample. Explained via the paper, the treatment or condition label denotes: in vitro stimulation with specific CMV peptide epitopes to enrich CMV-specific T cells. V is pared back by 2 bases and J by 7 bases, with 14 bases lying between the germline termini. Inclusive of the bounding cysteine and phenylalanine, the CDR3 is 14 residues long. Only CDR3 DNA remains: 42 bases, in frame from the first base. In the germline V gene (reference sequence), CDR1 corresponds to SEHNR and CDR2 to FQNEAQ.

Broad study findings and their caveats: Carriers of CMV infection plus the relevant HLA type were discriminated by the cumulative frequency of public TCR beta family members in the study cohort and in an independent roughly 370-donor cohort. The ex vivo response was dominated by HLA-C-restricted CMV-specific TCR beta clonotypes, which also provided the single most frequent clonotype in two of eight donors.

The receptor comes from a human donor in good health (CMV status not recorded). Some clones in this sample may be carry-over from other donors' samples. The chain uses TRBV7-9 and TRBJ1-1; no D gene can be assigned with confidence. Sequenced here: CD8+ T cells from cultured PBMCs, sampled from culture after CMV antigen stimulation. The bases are TGTGCCAGCAGCTTAAGTTTCGGCGGCTATGAAGCTTTCTTT. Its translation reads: CASSLSFGGYEAFF. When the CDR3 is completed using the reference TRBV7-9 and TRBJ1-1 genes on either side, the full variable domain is DTGVSQNPRHKITKRGQNVTFRCDPISEHNRLYWYRQTLGQGPEFLTYFQNEAQLEKSRLLSDRFSAERPKGSFSTLEIQRTEQGDSAMYLCASSLSFGGYEAFFGQGTRLTVV.